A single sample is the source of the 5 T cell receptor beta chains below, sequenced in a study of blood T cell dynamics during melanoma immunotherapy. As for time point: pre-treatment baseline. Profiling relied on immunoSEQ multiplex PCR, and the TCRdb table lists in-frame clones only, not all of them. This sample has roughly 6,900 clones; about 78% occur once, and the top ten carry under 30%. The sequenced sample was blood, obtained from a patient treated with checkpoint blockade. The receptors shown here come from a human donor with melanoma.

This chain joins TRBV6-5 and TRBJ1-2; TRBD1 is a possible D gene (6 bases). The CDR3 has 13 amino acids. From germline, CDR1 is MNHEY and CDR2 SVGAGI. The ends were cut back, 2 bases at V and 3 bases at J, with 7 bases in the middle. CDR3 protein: CASSYNRDYGYTF. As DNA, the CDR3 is TGTGCCAGCAGTTACAACAGGGACTATGGCTACACCTTC.

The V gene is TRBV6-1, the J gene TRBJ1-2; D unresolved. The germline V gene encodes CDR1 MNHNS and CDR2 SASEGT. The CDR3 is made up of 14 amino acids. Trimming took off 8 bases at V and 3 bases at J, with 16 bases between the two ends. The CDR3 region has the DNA TGTGCCAGCTTCAAAGACCCGAGATACTATGGCTACACCTTC. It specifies CASFKDPRYYGYTF.

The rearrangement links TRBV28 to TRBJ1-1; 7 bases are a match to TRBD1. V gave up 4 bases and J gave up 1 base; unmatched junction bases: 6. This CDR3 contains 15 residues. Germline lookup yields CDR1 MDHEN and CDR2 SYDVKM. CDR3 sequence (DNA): TGTGCCAGCAGTTCCTATGGGACAGCGAACACTGAAGCTTTCTTT. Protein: CASSSYGTANTEAFF.

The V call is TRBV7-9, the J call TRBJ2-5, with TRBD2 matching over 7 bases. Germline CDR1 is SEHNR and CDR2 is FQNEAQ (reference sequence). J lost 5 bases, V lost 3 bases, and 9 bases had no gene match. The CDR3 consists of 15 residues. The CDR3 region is CASSLGGATRETQYF. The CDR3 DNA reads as TGTGCCAGCAGCTTGGGAGGGGCCACCAGGGAGACCCAGTACTTC.

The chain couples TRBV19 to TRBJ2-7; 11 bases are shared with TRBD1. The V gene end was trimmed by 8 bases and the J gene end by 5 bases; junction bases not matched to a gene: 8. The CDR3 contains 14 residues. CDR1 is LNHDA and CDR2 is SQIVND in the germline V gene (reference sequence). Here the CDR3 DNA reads TGTGCCAGTTCCGGACAGGGGGCAGCTAACGAGCAGTACTTC. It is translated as CASSGQGAANEQYF.